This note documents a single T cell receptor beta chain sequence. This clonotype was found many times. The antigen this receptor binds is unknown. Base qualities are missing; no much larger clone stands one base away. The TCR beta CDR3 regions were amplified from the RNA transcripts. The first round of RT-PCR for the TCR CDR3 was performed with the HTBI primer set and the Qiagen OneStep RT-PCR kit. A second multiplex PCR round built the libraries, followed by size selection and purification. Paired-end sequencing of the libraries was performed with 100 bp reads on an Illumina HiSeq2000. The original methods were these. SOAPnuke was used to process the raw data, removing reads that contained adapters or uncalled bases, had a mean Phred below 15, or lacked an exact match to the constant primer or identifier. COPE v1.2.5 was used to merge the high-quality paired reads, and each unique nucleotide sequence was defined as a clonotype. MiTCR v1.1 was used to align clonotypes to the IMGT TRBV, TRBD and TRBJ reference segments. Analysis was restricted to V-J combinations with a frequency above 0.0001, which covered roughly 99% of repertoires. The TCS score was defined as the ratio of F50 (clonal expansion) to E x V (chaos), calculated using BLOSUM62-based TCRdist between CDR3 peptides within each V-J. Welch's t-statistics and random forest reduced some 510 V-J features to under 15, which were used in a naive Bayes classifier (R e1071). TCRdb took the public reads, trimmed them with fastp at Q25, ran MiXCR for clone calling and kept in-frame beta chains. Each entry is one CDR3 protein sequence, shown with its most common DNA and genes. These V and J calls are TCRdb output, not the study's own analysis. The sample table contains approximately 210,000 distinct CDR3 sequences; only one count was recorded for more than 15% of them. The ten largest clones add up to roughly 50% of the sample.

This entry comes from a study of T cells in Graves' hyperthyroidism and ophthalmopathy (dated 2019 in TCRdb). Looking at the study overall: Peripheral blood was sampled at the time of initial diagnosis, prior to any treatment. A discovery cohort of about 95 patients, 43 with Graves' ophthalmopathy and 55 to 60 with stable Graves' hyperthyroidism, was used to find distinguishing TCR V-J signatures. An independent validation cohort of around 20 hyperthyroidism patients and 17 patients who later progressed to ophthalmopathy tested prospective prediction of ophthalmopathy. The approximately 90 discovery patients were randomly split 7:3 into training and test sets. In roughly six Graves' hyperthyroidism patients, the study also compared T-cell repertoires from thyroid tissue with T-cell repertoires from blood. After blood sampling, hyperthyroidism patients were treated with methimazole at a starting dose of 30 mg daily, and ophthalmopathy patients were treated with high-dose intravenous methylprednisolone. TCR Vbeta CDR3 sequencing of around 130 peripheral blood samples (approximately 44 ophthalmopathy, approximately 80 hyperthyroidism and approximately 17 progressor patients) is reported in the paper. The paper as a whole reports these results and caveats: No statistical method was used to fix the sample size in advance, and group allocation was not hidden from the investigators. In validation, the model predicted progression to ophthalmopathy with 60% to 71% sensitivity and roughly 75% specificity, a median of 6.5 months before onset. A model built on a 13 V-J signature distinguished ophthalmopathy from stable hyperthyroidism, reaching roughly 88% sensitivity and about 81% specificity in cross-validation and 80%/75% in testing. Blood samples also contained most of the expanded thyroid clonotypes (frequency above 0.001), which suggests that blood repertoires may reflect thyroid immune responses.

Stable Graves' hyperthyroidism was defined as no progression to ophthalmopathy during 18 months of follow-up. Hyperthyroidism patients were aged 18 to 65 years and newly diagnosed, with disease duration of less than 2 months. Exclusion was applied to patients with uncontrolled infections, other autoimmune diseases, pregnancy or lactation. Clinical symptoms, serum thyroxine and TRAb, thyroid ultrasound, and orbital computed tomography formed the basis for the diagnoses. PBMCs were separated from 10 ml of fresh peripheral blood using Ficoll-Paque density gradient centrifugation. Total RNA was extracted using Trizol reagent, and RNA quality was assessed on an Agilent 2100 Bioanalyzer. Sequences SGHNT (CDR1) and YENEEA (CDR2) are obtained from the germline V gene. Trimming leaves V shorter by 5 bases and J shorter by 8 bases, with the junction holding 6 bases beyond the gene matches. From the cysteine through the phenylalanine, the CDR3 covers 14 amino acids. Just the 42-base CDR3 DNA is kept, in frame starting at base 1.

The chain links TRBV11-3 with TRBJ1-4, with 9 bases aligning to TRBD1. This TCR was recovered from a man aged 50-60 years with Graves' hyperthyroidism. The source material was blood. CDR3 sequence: CASSQSGQGEKLFF. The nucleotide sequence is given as TGTGCCAGCAGCCAAAGCGGACAGGGGGAAAAACTGTTTTTT.